The present T cell receptor beta chain was sequenced within a study of blood T cell repertoires in COVID-19. Sequencing used immunoSEQ multiplex PCR; TCRdb keeps in-frame clones, though not all of them. This sample yields about 250,000 clones, of which 75% to 85% are seen a single time; approximately 9.6% belongs to the top ten. Per the germline V gene, CDR1 is SQVTM and CDR2 is ANQGSEA. V dropped 5 bases and J dropped 8; count of bases not matched to a gene: 1. This CDR3 spans 12 amino acids. This TCR was recovered from a woman between 45 and 65 years old with acute COVID-19. The chain recombines TRBV29-1 with TRBJ1-6; 9 bases are shared with TRBD1. Input material: PBMCs or T cells enriched from blood (not recorded which). Written as DNA, the CDR3 is TGCAGCGTTAGACAGGGGGATTCACCCCTCCACTTT. Translated: CSVRQGDSPLHF.